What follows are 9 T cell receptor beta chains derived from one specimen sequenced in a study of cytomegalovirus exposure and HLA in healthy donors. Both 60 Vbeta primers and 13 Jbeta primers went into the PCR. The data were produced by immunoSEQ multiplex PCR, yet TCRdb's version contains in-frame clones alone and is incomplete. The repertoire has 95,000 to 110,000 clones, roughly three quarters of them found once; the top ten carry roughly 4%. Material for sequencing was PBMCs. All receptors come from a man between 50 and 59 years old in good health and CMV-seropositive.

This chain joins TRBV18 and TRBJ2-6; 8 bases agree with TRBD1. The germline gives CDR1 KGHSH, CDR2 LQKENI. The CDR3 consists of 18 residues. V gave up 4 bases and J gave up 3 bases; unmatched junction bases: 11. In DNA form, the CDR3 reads TGTGCCAGCTCACTACTAGGACAGGGAAGGTATGGGGCCAACGTCCTGACTTTC. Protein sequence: CASSLLGQGRYGANVLTF.

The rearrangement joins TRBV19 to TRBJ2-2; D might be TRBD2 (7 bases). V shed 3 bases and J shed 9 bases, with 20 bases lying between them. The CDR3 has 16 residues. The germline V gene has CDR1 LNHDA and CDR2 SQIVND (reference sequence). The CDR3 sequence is CASSIYGGRRSRELFF. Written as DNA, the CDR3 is TGTGCCAGTAGTATCTACGGGGGGCGACGATCCAGGGAGCTGTTTTTT.

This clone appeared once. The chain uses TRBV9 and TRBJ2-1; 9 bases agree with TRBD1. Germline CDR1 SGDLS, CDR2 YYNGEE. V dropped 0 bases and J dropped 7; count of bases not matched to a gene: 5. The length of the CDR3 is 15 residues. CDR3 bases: TGTGCCAGCAGCGTAGGAGGGACAGGGAATAATGAGCAGTTCTTC. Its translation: CASSVGGTGNNEQFF.

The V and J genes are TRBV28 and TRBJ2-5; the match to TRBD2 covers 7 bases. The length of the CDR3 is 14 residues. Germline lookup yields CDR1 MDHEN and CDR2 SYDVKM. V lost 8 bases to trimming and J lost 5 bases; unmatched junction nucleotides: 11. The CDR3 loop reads CASGLWEGRETQYF. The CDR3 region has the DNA TGTGCCAGCGGACTTTGGGAGGGGCGTGAGACCCAGTACTTC.

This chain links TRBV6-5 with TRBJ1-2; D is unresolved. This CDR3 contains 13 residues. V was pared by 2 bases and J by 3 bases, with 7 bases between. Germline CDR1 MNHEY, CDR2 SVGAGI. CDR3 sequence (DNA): TGTGCCAGCAGTTACGGGCAGTACTATGGCTACACCTTC. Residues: CASSYGQYYGYTF.

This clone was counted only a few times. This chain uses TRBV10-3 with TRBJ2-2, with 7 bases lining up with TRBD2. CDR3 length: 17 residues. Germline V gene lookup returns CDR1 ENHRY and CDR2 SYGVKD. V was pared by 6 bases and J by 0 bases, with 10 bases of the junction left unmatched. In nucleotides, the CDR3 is TGTGCCATCAGGACCGGGCGGGACTATACGAACACCGGGGAGCTGTTTTTT. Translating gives CAIRTGRDYTNTGELFF.

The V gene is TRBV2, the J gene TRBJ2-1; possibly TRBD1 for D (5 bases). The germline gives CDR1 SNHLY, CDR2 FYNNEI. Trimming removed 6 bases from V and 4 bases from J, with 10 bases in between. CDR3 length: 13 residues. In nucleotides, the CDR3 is TGTGCCAGCAGAACAGGAATTTACAATGAGCAGTTCTTC. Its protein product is CASRTGIYNEQFF.

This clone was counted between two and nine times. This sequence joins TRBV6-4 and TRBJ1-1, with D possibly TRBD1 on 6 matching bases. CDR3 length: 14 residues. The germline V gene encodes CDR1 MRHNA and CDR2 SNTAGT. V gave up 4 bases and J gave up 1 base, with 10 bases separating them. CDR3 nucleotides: TGTGCCAGCAGTGTGGGCAGGGGGAACACTGAAGCTTTCTTT. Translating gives CASSVGRGNTEAFF.

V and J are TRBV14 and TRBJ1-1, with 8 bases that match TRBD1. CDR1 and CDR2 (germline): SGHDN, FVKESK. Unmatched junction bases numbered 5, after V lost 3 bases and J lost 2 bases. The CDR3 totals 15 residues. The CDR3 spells CASSQRTGRNTEAFF. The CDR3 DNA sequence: TGTGCCAGCAGCCAGAGGACAGGGCGTAACACTGAAGCTTTCTTT.